This T cell receptor (beta chain) was sequenced for a study of T cells in narcolepsy. Overall study context: Patients with NT1 or NT2 and healthy control donors were enrolled. Study conclusions and caveats: Some memory CD4+ repertoires had no autoreactive clone sequences. Autoreactive HCRT-specific and TRIB2-specific clonotypes were marked in same-patient CSF-versus-blood CD4+ comparisons. Autoreactive clonotypes reportedly recurred in blood of same and different patients, not controls.

Clones were sequenced by immunoSEQ multiplex PCR, and TCRdb holds only the in-frame ones, with some missing. The sample lists approximately 23,000 clones, 70% to 90% seen once, with roughly 10% in the top ten. The CDR3 has 15 amino acids. J was trimmed by 0 bases and V by 3 bases; bases with no gene match: 5. Germline V gene lookup returns CDR1 SGHNT and CDR2 YYREEE (reference sequence). This clone was picked up a small number of times. Its specificity is unknown. The TCR sequence derives from a human donor in good health. V is TRBV5-4 and J is TRBJ2-7, with 8 bases that match TRBD2. Sequences were obtained from memory (CD45RA-) CD4+ T cells from blood. For the CDR3, the DNA is TGTGCCAGCAGCTCCTCTAGCGGGTCCTCCTACGAGCAGTACTTC. This sequence encodes CASSSSSGSSYEQYF.